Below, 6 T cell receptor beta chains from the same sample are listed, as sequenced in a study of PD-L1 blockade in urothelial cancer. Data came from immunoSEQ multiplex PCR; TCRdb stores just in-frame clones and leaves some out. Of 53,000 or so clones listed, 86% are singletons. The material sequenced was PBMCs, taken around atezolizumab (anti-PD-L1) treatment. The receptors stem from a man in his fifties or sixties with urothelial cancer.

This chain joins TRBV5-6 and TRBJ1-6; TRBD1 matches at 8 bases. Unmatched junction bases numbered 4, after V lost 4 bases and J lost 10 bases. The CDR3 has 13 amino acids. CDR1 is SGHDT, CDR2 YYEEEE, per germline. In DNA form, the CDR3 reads TGTGCCAGCAGCGTGGGACAGGTCTCACCCCTCCACTTT. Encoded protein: CASSVGQVSPLHF.

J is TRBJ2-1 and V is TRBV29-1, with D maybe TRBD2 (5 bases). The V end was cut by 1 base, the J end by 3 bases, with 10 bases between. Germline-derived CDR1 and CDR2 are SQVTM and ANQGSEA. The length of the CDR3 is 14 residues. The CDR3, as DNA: TGCAGCGTTGAAGGTTTTGCGGGCTACAATGAGCAGTTCTTC. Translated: CSVEGFAGYNEQFF.

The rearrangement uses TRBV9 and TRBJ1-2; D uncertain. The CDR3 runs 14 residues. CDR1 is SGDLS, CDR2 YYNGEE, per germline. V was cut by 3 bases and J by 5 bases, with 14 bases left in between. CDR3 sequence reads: CASSAQRQKYGYTF. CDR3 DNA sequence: TGTGCCAGCAGCGCCCAGAGGCAGAAGTATGGCTACACCTTC.

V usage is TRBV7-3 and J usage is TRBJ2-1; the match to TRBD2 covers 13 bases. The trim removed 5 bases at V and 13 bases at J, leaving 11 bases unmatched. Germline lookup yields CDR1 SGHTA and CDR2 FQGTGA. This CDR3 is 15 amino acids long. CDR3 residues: CASSLGTSGVGVQFF. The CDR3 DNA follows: TGTGCCAGCAGCCTCGGGACTAGCGGGGTGGGGGTCCAGTTCTTC.

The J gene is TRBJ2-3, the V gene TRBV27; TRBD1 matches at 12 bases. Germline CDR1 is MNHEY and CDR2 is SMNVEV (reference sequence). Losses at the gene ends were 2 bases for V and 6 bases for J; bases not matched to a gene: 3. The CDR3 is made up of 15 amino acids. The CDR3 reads CASSLGDRGLDTQYF. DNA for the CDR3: TGTGCCAGCAGTTTAGGGGACAGGGGGCTGGATACGCAGTATTTT.

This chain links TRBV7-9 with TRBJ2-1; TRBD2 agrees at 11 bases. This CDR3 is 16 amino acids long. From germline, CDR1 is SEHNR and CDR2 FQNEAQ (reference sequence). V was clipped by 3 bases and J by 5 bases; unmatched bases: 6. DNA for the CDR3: TGTGCCAGCAGCTTTCTAGCGGGGGGCGAACACAATGAGCAGTTCTTC. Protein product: CASSFLAGGEHNEQFF.